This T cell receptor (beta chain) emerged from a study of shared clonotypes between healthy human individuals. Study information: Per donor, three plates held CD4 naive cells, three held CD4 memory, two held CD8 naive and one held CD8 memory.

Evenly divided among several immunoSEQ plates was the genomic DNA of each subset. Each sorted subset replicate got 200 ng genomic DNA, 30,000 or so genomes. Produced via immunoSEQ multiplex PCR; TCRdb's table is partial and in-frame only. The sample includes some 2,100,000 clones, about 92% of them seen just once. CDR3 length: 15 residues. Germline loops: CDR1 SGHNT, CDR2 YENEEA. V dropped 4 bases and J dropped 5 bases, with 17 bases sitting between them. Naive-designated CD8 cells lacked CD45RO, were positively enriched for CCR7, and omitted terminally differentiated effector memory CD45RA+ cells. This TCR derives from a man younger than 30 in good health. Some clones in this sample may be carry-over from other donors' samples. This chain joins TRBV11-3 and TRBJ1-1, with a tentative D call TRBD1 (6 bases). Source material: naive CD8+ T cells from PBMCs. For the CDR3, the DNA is TGTGCCAGCAGCTATTACAGGGTCGGAGAAACTGAAGCTTTCTTT. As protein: CASSYYRVGETEAFF.